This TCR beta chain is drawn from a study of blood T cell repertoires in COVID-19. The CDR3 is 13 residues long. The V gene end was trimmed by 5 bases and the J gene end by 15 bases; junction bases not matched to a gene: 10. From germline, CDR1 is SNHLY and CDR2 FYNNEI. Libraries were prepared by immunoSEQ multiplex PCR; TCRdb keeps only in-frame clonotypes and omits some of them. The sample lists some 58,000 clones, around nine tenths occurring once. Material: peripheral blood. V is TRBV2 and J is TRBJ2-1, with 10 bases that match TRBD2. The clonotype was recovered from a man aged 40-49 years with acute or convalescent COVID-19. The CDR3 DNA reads TGTGCCAGCAGTTTAGCGGGAGGTGCCCCCCCGTTCTTC. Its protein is CASSLAGGAPPFF.